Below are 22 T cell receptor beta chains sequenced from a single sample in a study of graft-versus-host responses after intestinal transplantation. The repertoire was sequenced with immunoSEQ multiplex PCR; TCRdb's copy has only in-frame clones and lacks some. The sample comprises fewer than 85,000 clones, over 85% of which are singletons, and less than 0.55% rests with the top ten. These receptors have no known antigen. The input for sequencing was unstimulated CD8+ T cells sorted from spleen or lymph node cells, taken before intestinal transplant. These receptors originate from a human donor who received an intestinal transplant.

The CDR3 spells CASSYGPGGDGYTF. DNA of the CDR3: TGTGCCAGCAGCTATGGCCCCGGAGGGGATGGCTACACCTTC. The chain employs TRBV6-6 and TRBJ1-2; possible D gene TRBD1, 5 bases. This CDR3 comprises 14 residues. The germline V and J ends were trimmed by 6 bases and 6 bases, with 17 bases remaining between them. CDR1 is MNHNY and CDR2 is SVGAGI in the germline V gene (reference sequence).

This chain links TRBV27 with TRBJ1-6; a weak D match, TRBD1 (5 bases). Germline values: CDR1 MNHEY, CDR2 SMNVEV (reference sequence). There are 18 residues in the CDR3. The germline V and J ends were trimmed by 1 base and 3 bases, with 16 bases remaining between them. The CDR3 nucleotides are TGTGCCAGCAGTTTATGGGGACCCCCACGACTCTATAATTCACCCCTCCACTTT. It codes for CASSLWGPPRLYNSPLHF.

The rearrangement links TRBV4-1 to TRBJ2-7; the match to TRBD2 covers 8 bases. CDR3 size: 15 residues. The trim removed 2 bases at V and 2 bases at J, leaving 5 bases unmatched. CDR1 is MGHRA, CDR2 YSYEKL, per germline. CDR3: CASSQTAGAPYEQYF. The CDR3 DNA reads TGCGCCAGCAGCCAAACAGCGGGAGCTCCCTACGAGCAGTACTTC.

In DNA form, the CDR3 reads TGTGCCAGCACCCGGACCCGGGCCCGTCGATATGGCTACACCTTC. Amino acid sequence: CASTRTRARRYGYTF. The chain is built from TRBV6-5 and TRBJ1-2; D remains ambiguous. The CDR3 is 15 residues long. Between the trimmed V and J ends, which lost 7 bases and 5 bases, there was a span of 20 bases. The V gene's germline CDR1 is MNHEY and CDR2 SVGAGI.

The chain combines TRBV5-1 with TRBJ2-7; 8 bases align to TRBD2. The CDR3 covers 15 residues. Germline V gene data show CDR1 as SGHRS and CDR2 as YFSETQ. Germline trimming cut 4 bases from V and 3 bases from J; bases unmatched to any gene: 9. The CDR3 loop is CASSPGGEWSYEQYF. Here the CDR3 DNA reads TGCGCCAGCAGCCCCGGGGGGGAATGGAGCTACGAGCAGTACTTC. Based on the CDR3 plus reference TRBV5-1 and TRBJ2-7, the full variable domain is KAGVTQTPRYLIKTRGQQVTLSCSPISGHRSVSWYQQTPGQGLQFLFEYFSETQRNKGNFPGRFSGRQFSNSRSEMNVSTLELGDSALYLCASSPGGEWSYEQYFGPGTRLTVT.

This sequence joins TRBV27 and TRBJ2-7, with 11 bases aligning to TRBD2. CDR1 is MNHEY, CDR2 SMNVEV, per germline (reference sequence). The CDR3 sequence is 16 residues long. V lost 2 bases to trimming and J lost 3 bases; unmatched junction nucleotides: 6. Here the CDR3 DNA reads TGTGCCAGCAGTTTAAGCGGGACTAGCGGCTACTACGAGCAGTACTTC. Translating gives CASSLSGTSGYYEQYF.

As DNA, the CDR3 is TGTGCCAGCAGCTTAGGCCACTCTAATGAAAAACTGTTTTTT. Translated, it gives CASSLGHSNEKLFF. The chain links TRBV7-8 to TRBJ1-4; unclear D gene. V lost 1 base and J lost 3, with 6 bases in between. CDR1 and CDR2 from the germline V gene are SGHVS and FQNEAQ. The CDR3 has 14 residues.

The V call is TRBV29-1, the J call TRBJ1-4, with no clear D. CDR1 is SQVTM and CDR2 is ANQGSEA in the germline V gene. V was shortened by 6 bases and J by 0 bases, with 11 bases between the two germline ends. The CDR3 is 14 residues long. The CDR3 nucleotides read TGCAGCGTAGGTCGGACCTCAACTAATGAAAAACTGTTTTTT. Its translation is CSVGRTSTNEKLFF.

The CDR3 spells CASSEGTGERVPQHF. The CDR3 DNA sequence: TGTGCCAGCAGTGAAGGAACAGGGGAACGTGTTCCCCAGCATTTT. The chain has TRBV2 and TRBJ1-5; TRBD1 matches 7 bases. J gave up 10 bases and V 1 base, and 10 bases lay outside the gene matches. The CDR3 is made up of 15 amino acids. The germline V gene encodes CDR1 SNHLY and CDR2 FYNNEI.

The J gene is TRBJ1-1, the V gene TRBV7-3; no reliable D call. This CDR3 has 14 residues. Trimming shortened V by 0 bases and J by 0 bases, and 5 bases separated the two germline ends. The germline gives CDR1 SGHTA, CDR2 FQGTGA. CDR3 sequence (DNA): TGTGCCAGCAGCTTAACGGGAGTGAACACTGAAGCTTTCTTT. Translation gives CASSLTGVNTEAFF.

The CDR3, as DNA: TGTGCCAGCAGTTTGGGCCCAAGCACCTATAATTCACCCCTCCACTTT. Translation: CASSLGPSTYNSPLHF. This chain links TRBV27 with TRBJ1-6; no clear D gene. Trimming took 3 bases from V and 2 from J, leaving 11 bases between them. Germline V gene sequence: CDR1 MNHEY, CDR2 SMNVEV (reference sequence). CDR3 length: 16 residues.

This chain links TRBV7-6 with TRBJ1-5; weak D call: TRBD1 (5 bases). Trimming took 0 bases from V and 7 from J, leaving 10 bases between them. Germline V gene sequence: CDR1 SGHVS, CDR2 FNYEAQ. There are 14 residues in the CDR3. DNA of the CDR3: TGTGCCAGCAGCTTAGCGGGGGTAGGGCAGCCCCAGCATTTT. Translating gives CASSLAGVGQPQHF.

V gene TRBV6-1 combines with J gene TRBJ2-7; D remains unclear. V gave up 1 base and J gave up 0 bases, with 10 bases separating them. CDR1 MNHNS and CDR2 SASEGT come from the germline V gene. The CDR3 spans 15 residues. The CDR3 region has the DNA TGTGCCAGCAGTGAAGTCGTGGAGTACTCCTACGAGCAGTACTTC. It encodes CASSEVVEYSYEQYF.

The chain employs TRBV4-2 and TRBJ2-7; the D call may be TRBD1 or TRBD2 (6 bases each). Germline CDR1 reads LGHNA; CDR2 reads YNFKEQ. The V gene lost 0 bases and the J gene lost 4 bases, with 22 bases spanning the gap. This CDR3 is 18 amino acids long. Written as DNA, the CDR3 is TGTGCCAGCAGCCAAGAAATGTTGGGGGGCCCCGCCGAGTACGAGCAGTACTTC. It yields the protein CASSQEMLGGPAEYEQYF.

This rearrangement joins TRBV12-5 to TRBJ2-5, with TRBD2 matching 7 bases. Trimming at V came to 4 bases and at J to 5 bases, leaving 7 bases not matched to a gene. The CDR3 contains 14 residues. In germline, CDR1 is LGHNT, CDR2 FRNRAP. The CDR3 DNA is TGTGCTAGTGGTTCCCAGGGAGGGCCGGAGACCCAGTACTTC. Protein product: CASGSQGGPETQYF.

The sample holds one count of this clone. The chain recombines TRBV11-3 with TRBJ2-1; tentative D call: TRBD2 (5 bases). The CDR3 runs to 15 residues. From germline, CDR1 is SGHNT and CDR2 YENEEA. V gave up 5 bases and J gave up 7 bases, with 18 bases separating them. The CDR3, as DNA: TGTGCCAGCAGCCTGCCTGGGTCGGGAAAAAATGAGCAGTTCTTC. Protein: CASSLPGSGKNEQFF.

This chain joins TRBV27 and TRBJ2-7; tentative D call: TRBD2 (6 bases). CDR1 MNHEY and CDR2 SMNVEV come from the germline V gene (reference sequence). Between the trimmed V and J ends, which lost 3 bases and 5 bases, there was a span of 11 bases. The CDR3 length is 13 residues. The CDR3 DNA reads TGTGCCAGCAGTTTGGGGACTCCACACGAGCAGTACTTC. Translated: CASSLGTPHEQYF.

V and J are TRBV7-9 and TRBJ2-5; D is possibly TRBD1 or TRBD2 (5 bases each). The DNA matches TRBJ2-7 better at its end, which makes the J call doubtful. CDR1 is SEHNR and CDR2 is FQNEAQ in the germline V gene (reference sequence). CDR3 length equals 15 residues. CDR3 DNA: TGTGCCAGCAGCTTACCGCCACTGGGGGTCTACGAGCAGTACTTC. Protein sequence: CASSLPPLGVYEQYF.

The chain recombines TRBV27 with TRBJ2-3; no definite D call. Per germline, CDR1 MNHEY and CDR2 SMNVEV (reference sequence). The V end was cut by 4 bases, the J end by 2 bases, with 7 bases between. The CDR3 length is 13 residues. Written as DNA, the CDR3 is TGTGCCAGCAGTTACGGAAACACAGATACGCAGTATTTT. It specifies CASSYGNTDTQYF.

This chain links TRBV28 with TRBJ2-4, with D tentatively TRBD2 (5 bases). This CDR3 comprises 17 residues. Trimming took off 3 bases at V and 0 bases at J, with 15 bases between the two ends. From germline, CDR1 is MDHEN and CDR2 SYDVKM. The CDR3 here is CASSFRGFGLAKNIQYF. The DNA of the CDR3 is TGTGCCAGCAGTTTCCGAGGGTTCGGGTTAGCCAAAAACATTCAGTACTTC.

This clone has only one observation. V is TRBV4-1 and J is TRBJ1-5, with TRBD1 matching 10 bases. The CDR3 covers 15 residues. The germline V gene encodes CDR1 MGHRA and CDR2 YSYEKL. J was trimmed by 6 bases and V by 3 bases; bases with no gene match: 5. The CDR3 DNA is TGCGCCAGCAGCCATGGGACAGGGGCTTCTCAGCCCCAGCATTTT. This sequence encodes CASSHGTGASQPQHF.

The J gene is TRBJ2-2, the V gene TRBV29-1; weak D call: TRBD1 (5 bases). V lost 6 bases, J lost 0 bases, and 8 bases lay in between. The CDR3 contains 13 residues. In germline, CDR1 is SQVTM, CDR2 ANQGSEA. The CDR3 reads CSVDSANTGELFF. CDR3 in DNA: TGCAGCGTCGACAGTGCGAACACCGGGGAGCTGTTTTTT.